This TCR beta chain derives from a study of cytomegalovirus exposure and HLA in healthy donors. Broader study findings: For most TCR sequences rarity was the rule, although some public TCRs occurred in many donors.

Germline V CDR1 and CDR2: SGHTA, FQGNSA. The CDR3 consists of 14 residues. V gave up 5 bases and J gave up 6 bases, with 17 bases separating them. PCR involved 60 Vbeta and 13 Jbeta primers. Here immunoSEQ multiplex PCR was the method, and the copy in TCRdb shows in-frame clones only, minus some. Among 200,000 to 300,000 clones listed, approximately 84% were seen once. In the case of this clone: What it recognizes is unknown.

The sequencing sample was made of PBMCs. The gene calls are TRBV7-2 and TRBJ2-7; D is perhaps TRBD2 (6 bases). This sequence originates from a woman aged 35 to 49 in good health and CMV-seropositive. The CDR3 sequence: CASSPGRGSGEQYF. The CDR3, as DNA: TGTGCCAGCAGCCCCGGGCGGGGCTCGGGCGAGCAGTACTTC.